This entry features one TCR beta chain sequence. Its matching antigen is unknown. Data came from immunoSEQ multiplex PCR; TCRdb stores just in-frame clones and leaves some out. The repertoire holds more than 40,000 clones, with 70% to 85% as singletons. The data were obtained in a study of OX40 agonist ivuxolimab in advanced cancers. The CDR3 covers 11 residues. Germline V gives CDR1 SGHDT, CDR2 YYEEEE. V lost 4 bases and J 7 bases, leaving 5 bases between the germline ends. Study-wide results and limits: Still undetermined is the antigen specificity of the expanded peripheral T cells.

The source was CD4+ or CD8+ T cells sorted from blood, collected in a trial of the OX40 agonist ivuxolimab. This receptor was taken from an adult with an advanced solid tumor such as melanoma, head and neck, liver or kidney cancer. The genes are TRBV5-6 and TRBJ2-2; no clear D. CDR3 sequence (DNA): TGTGCCAGCAGCCACAACGGGGAGCTGTTTTTT. This encodes CASSHNGELFF.